This passage covers 5 T cell receptor beta chains from one sample sequenced in a study of stem cell transplantation in POMP-related autoinflammatory disease. Measured with immunoSEQ multiplex PCR; TCRdb has only the in-frame clones, and not every one. The sample consists of approximately 2,500 clones, 91% of them appearing once. Here the sequenced sample was CD4+ follicular helper T cells (Tfh) from PBMCs, taken after stem cell transplantation. The receptors were sampled from a human patient with POMP-related autoinflammation and immune dysregulation (PRAID). Some T cells may be supplied by the graft donor.

The chain couples TRBV18 to TRBJ1-2, with D perhaps matching TRBD1 (5 bases). V was trimmed by 6 bases and J by 4 bases, leaving 18 bases between them. The CDR3 loop spans 15 amino acids. Germline V gene lookup returns CDR1 KGHSH and CDR2 LQKENI. The chain's CDR3 is CASSTGGTGPYGYTF. The CDR3 DNA reads TGTGCCAGCTCGACCGGTGGTACGGGGCCCTATGGCTACACCTTC.

The chain is built from TRBV19 and TRBJ2-7, with TRBD1 matching 9 bases. The CDR3 totals 14 residues. The germline gives CDR1 LNHDA, CDR2 SQIVND (reference sequence). V gave up 5 bases and J gave up 12 bases; unmatched junction bases: 14. CDR3 sequence: CASSVPGQGERRYF. The DNA of the CDR3 is TGTGCCAGTAGTGTACCGGGACAGGGAGAGCGGCGGTACTTC.

J is TRBJ2-1 and V is TRBV5-1, with D perhaps given as TRBD1 or TRBD2 (5 bases each). Germline V gene sequence: CDR1 SGHRS, CDR2 YFSETQ. V gave up 0 bases and J gave up 0 bases, with 10 bases separating them. This CDR3 has 16 amino acids. CDR3 amino acids: CASSLAGTASYNEQFF. The CDR3 DNA follows: TGCGCCAGCAGCTTGGCCGGGACGGCCTCCTACAATGAGCAGTTCTTC.

This clone occurred a few times. The chain uses TRBV6-5 and TRBJ2-5; 7 bases map to TRBD1. Germline lookup yields CDR1 MNHEY and CDR2 SVGAGI. The CDR3 extends over 13 amino acids. The V segment lost 7 bases and the J segment 6 bases; nucleotides outside the gene matches: 8. CDR3 DNA sequence: TGTGCCAGCACCAGACAGGGTTGGAAGACCCAGTACTTC. Translating gives CASTRQGWKTQYF.

This clone came up a few times. The chain uses TRBV6-5 and TRBJ2-3; maybe TRBD1 (6 bases). The CDR3 loop spans 14 amino acids. Germline CDR1 is MNHEY and CDR2 is SVGAGI. Deletions cut 7 bases from V and 0 bases from J, with 11 bases between. The CDR3 loop is CASKQGVSTDTQYF. CDR3 nucleotide sequence: TGTGCCAGCAAACAGGGCGTAAGCACAGATACGCAGTATTTT.